What follows are 22 T cell receptor beta chains derived from one specimen sequenced in a study of T cell changes during pregnancy in multiple sclerosis. Libraries were prepared by immunoSEQ multiplex PCR; TCRdb keeps only in-frame clonotypes and omits some of them. The sample has around 28,000 clones; around 86% are singletons. This material consisted of CD4+ T cells from peripheral blood mononuclear cells, taken in the first trimester of pregnancy. These receptor sequences come from a female donor in good health, enrolled as a control in a pregnancy study.

The rearrangement links TRBV19 to TRBJ2-3; TRBD2 matches at 14 bases. The CDR3 totals 17 residues. After removal of 5 bases from V and 1 base from J, the junction contained 5 bases not matched to a gene. Germline V gives CDR1 LNHDA, CDR2 SQIVND (reference sequence). This CDR3 reads CASSRGTSGSGTDTQYF. In DNA, the CDR3 is TGTGCCAGTAGTCGGGGGACTAGCGGGAGCGGCACAGATACGCAGTATTTT.

In regard to this clone: The junction departs from germline at one end; a sequencing error may be responsible. The chain links TRBV7-9 to TRBJ2-1; 7 nucleotides agree with TRBD1. Germline V CDR1 and CDR2: SEHNR, FQNEAQ (reference sequence). The CDR3 sequence is 14 residues long. Written as DNA, the CDR3 is TGTGCCAGCATCTTAGGGGGCGCCGGCAATGAGCAGTTCTTC. Translation: CASILGGAGNEQFF.

This clone was found once. The rearrangement uses TRBV29-1 and TRBJ2-7, with TRBD1 matching over 7 bases. The CDR3 sequence is 13 residues long. Germline V gene data show CDR1 as SQVTM and CDR2 as ANQGSEA. J lost 4 bases, V lost 7 bases, and 10 bases had no gene match. This CDR3 is CSARSGTAYEQYF. CDR3 bases: TGCAGCGCACGATCCGGGACAGCTTACGAGCAGTACTTC.

The rearrangement links TRBV7-3 to TRBJ2-5, with D possibly TRBD1 on 6 matching bases. The length of the CDR3 is 12 residues. Deletions cut 7 bases from V and 4 bases from J, with 10 bases between. CDR1 is SGHTA, CDR2 FQGTGA, per germline. The CDR3 sequence is CASKLQGETQYF. The CDR3 coding sequence is TGTGCCAGCAAATTACAGGGAGAGACCCAGTACTTC.

V gene TRBV6-5 combines with J gene TRBJ1-6; TRBD1 agrees at 9 bases. J lost 6 bases, V lost 6 bases, and 6 bases had no gene match. The germline V gene encodes CDR1 MNHEY and CDR2 SVGAGI. This CDR3 spans 15 amino acids. The CDR3 here is CASRPLTGGNSPLHF. The DNA of the CDR3 is TGTGCCAGCAGACCATTGACAGGGGGTAATTCACCCCTCCACTTT.

The chain carries TRBV6-6 and TRBJ2-4; 8 bases are shared with TRBD2. The length of the CDR3 is 15 residues. Germline V gene lookup returns CDR1 MNHNY and CDR2 SVGAGI (reference sequence). The trim removed 6 bases at V and 1 base at J, leaving 5 bases unmatched. CDR3 in DNA: TGTGCCAGCAGGAGCGGGGGAAGGGCCAAAAACATTCAGTACTTC. It yields the protein CASRSGGRAKNIQYF.

V usage is TRBV7-3 and J usage is TRBJ2-3; D unresolved. V shed 5 bases and J shed 5 bases, with 14 bases lying between them. CDR3 length: 14 residues. The germline CDR1 and CDR2 sequences are SGHTA and FQGTGA. This CDR3 reads CASSPGWYEDTQYF. For the CDR3, the DNA is TGTGCCAGCAGCCCGGGTTGGTACGAAGATACGCAGTATTTT.

This chain uses TRBV7-2 with TRBJ2-7; a weak D match, TRBD2 (5 bases). CDR3 length: 16 amino acids. Germline CDR1 is SGHTA and CDR2 is FQGNSA. V was pared by 5 bases and J by 2 bases, with 19 bases between. The CDR3 DNA is TGTGCCAGCAGCCGATACTCTAGCCGACAAACCTACGAGCAGTACTTC. Translated, it gives CASSRYSSRQTYEQYF.

This clone came up a few times. This chain joins TRBV2 and TRBJ1-3; possible D gene TRBD1, 6 bases. The length of the CDR3 is 14 residues. The V and J ends lost 5 bases and 7 bases respectively, with 15 bases between them. Germline-derived CDR1 and CDR2 are SNHLY and FYNNEI. The CDR3 nucleotides read TGTGCCAGCAGTATTGGGACACGGCGGAACACCATATATTTT. Its translation: CASSIGTRRNTIYF.

The genes are TRBV6-1 and TRBJ1-2, with TRBD1 matching over 8 bases. V dropped 2 bases and J dropped 3; count of bases not matched to a gene: 2. The CDR3 runs 14 residues. CDR1 is MNHNS, CDR2 SASEGT, per germline. The DNA for the CDR3 is TGTGCCAGCAGTGAAACACAGGGGGACTATGGCTACACCTTC. It encodes CASSETQGDYGYTF.

The chain has TRBV18 and TRBJ2-7; the D is unclear. The germline gives CDR1 KGHSH, CDR2 LQKENI. V lost 3 bases to trimming and J lost 3 bases, with 12 bases between them. The CDR3 length is 14 residues. The CDR3 DNA is TGTGCCAGCTCACCCCCCTTACGGTACTACGAGCAGTACTTC. Translating it yields CASSPPLRYYEQYF. The full variable domain, rest sourced from reference TRBV18 and TRBJ2-7, is NAGVMQNPRHLVRRRGQEARLRCSPMKGHSHVYWYRQLPEEGLKFMVYLQKENIIDESGMPKERFSAEFPKEGPSILRIQQVVRGDSAAYFCASSPPLRYYEQYFGPGTRLTVT.

V gene TRBV7-6 combines with J gene TRBJ2-3, with D possibly TRBD2 on 6 matching bases. Germline V lookup: CDR1 SGHVS, CDR2 FNYEAQ. This CDR3 has 16 residues. Trimming shortened V by 5 bases and J by 2 bases, and 17 bases separated the two germline ends. Here the CDR3 reads CASSRGLTPFTDTQYF. CDR3 in DNA: TGTGCCAGCAGCCGGGGACTCACACCCTTCACAGATACGCAGTATTTT.

The chain uses TRBV18 and TRBJ2-7, with TRBD1 matching 7 bases. The CDR3 runs to 12 residues. J gave up 4 bases and V 3 bases, and 0 bases lay outside the gene matches. The V gene's germline CDR1 is KGHSH and CDR2 LQKENI. CDR3 nucleotides: TGTGCCAGCTCACCGACAGGGTACGAGCAGTACTTC. This gives the protein CASSPTGYEQYF.

This sequence joins TRBV28 and TRBJ2-7; 7 bases match TRBD2. The CDR3 runs to 14 residues. The V gene's germline CDR1 is MDHEN and CDR2 SYDVKM. V lost 3 bases, J lost 2 bases, and 4 bases stayed unmatched. CDR3 amino acids: CASSFGGSPYEQYF. The CDR3 DNA follows: TGTGCCAGCAGTTTCGGCGGGAGTCCCTACGAGCAGTACTTC.

The J gene is TRBJ2-1, the V gene TRBV5-3; D call uncertain. TRBV5-3 is marked as an open reading frame, function uncertain. Deletions cut 3 bases from V and 1 base from J, with 5 bases between. This CDR3 spans 13 amino acids. The CDR3 sequence is CARSSRSYNEQFF. DNA of the CDR3: TGTGCCAGAAGCTCTCGTTCCTACAATGAGCAGTTCTTC.

The chain combines TRBV19 with TRBJ2-1; 7 bases line up with TRBD2. The length of the CDR3 is 17 residues. V gave up 0 bases and J gave up 3 bases; unmatched junction bases: 8. Germline lookup yields CDR1 LNHDA and CDR2 SQIVND (reference sequence). Here the CDR3 reads CASSIETVGGYYNEQFF. In nucleotides, the CDR3 is TGTGCCAGTAGTATAGAAACGGTGGGGGGGTACTACAATGAGCAGTTCTTC.

The CDR3 nucleotides are TGTGCCAGCTCACCAACTAGCGGATCAGATACGCAGTATTTT. Its protein is CASSPTSGSDTQYF. This rearrangement joins TRBV18 to TRBJ2-3; the match to TRBD2 covers 8 bases. The V gene's germline CDR1 is KGHSH and CDR2 LQKENI. With 2 bases clipped from V and 4 bases from J, the junction kept 2 bases outside the gene matches. The CDR3 covers 14 residues.

This chain uses TRBV18 with TRBJ1-5, with TRBD1 as a possible D gene (6 bases). V gave up 3 bases and J gave up 2 bases, with 8 bases separating them. Germline V gene sequence: CDR1 KGHSH, CDR2 LQKENI. This CDR3 contains 14 residues. For the CDR3, the DNA is TGTGCCAGCTCACCCTCAGGGGGCAATCAGCCCCAGCATTTT. Translation: CASSPSGGNQPQHF.

J is TRBJ2-3 and V is TRBV4-1; 7 positions match TRBD2. Trimming removed 4 bases from V and 0 bases from J; junction bases left unmatched: 4. Germline V gene lookup returns CDR1 MGHRA and CDR2 YSYEKL. This CDR3 is 15 amino acids long. The CDR3 region has the DNA TGCGCCAGCAGCCCCGGGACTATCAGCACAGATACGCAGTATTTT. Translated, it gives CASSPGTISTDTQYF.

This chain joins TRBV19 and TRBJ1-5; D possibly corresponds to TRBD1 (5 bases). Germline V gene data show CDR1 as LNHDA and CDR2 as SQIVND (reference sequence). This CDR3 is built from 15 residues. Trimming took 5 bases from V and 5 from J, leaving 16 bases between them. The CDR3 is CASSAQGGRDQPQHF. Written as DNA, the CDR3 is TGTGCCAGTAGTGCCCAGGGAGGTCGGGATCAGCCCCAGCATTTT.

V usage is TRBV5-5 and J usage is TRBJ2-7; 9 nucleotides match TRBD2. Germline trimming cut 2 bases from V and 7 bases from J; bases unmatched to any gene: 10. This CDR3 region has 15 residues. Germline-derived CDR1 and CDR2 are SGHKS and YYEKEE (reference sequence). CDR3 nucleotides: TGTGCCAGCAGCTTCGTGCGGGAGGGCCCAGGAGAGCAGTACTTC. The encoded protein is CASSFVREGPGEQYF.

The chain couples TRBV7-9 to TRBJ1-2, with a possible D match to TRBD1 (5 bases). With 2 bases removed from V and 3 bases from J, the gap between germline ends came to 13 bases. Germline lookup yields CDR1 SEHNR and CDR2 FQNEAQ (reference sequence). The CDR3 runs 15 residues. CDR3 nucleotides: TGTGCCAGCAGCTTAATGGGGGGGTCAGACTATGGCTACACCTTC. Amino acid sequence: CASSLMGGSDYGYTF.